This TCR beta chain was sequenced in a study of T cell responses to AZD1222 COVID-19 vaccine. The study, taken as a whole, reports: At study baseline, merely about 6 AZD1222 recipients were seropositive. The repertoires were collected only after the peak T cell response. The breadth and depth of Spike-specific TCRs increased once two AZD1222 doses had been given.

As concerns this clone: Its specificity is unknown.

This table comes from immunoSEQ multiplex PCR, and its TCRdb copy is limited to in-frame clones, with some not included. The sample holds over 150,000 clones, approximately 95% seen once. The V end lost 2 bases, the J end lost 8 bases, and 12 bases lay between the germline ends. This CDR3 is built from 14 residues. From germline, CDR1 is MGHDK and CDR2 SYGVNS. The chain recombines TRBV25-1 with TRBJ1-4, with D possibly TRBD1 on 6 matching bases. The TCR sequence derives from an adult who received the MenACWY meningococcal vaccine as a control. This specimen was peripheral blood, taken 28 days after the second dose of the MenACWY control vaccine. The CDR3 DNA reads TGTGCCAGCAGTGAACCCTGGGGGGCGGAAAAACTGTTTTTT. Translated: CASSEPWGAEKLFF.